The entry below describes one TCR beta chain. What it binds is not known. The data were obtained in a study of T-cell memory formation after mild COVID-19. Whole-study findings and limits: The study found balanced CD4/CD8 in clones contracting day 15 to 85 and a CD4+ lean in later expanders. Researchers could not confirm that second-wave clones peaking on day 37 targeted SARS-CoV-2. The main location of contracting CD4+ clones was CM and EM, and that of contracting CD8+ clones was EMRA.

MiXCR, applied by TCRdb to the 5' RACE reads, yields one record per CDR3 protein. The data hold about 160,000 distinct CDR3 sequences, with about 28% observed a single time. Trimming shortened V by 0 bases and J by 4 bases, and 15 bases separated the two germline ends. The length of the CDR3 is 16 residues. The germline V gene encodes CDR1 MNHEY and CDR2 SVGEGT. The source material was PBMCs or a T cell subset sorted from them (not recorded which). The rearrangement links TRBV6-2 or TRBV6-3 to TRBJ2-5; maybe TRBD2 (6 bases). This sequence originates from an adult woman who had mild COVID-19 (a few samples of this study predate the infection). Cell type and time point are not known. CDR3: CASSYSIDGGTETQYF. As DNA, the CDR3 is TGTGCCAGCAGTTACTCGATCGATGGGGGGACAGAGACCCAGTACTTC.